These 14 T cell receptor beta chains were sequenced from one sample in a study of shared clonotypes between healthy human individuals (dated by TCRdb to the early 2020s). Preparation of the library involved the immunoSEQ multiplex PCR assay. What TCRdb holds here is the immuneACCESS table cut down to in-frame rearrangements. Part of the clones is not present; checked against another copy, under half of the missing clones reflect an unresolved V gene, and the others are unexplained. The sample yields around 750,000 clones; around 67% were counted once. More than 1.5% of the sample is held by the ten biggest clonotypes. The sample was memory CD4+ T cells sorted from blood. Read against the paper, the sample's cell subset or site label means: CD45RA-negative fraction. Receptor source: a woman aged 25 to 39 in good health.

The J gene is TRBJ1-3, the V gene TRBV18; the D is unclear. V shed 3 bases and J shed 1 base, with 7 bases lying between them. Germline V gene data show CDR1 as KGHSH and CDR2 as LQKENI. This CDR3 has 14 residues. The CDR3, as DNA: TGTGCCAGCTCACCGGACGCATCTGGAAACACCATATATTTT. It encodes CASSPDASGNTIYF.

This clone appeared once. The chain joins TRBV7-9 to TRBJ2-1; TRBD1 matches at 7 bases. The CDR3 consists of 11 residues. Germline-derived CDR1 and CDR2 are SEHNR and FQNEAQ (reference sequence). Trimming cost V 5 bases and J 15 bases; bases outside gene matches: 7. This chain's CDR3 is CASSAGGRLFF. In DNA form, the CDR3 reads TGTGCCAGCAGCGCAGGGGGTCGTTTGTTCTTC.

CDR3 sequence reads: CASKVYSGANVLTF. Here the CDR3 DNA reads TGTGCCAGCAAGGTATACTCTGGGGCCAACGTCCTGACTTTC. The rearrangement uses TRBV27 and TRBJ2-6, with D unclear. The CDR3 is 14 residues long. In germline, CDR1 is MNHEY, CDR2 SMNVEV (reference sequence). V was cut by 7 bases and J by 0 bases, with 7 bases left in between.

The chain links TRBV5-6 to TRBJ1-4; 10 nucleotides agree with TRBD1. Germline assignment: CDR1 SGHDT and CDR2 YYEEEE. The V and J ends lost 3 bases and 8 bases, in that order; junction bases with no gene match: 10. The CDR3 spans 16 residues. CDR3 DNA sequence: TGTGCCAGCAGCTATTTGTCCGGGACAGGGGAAGAAAAACTGTTTTTT. Translating it yields CASSYLSGTGEEKLFF.

This clone occurred many times. The chain joins TRBV5-6 to TRBJ2-1; 14 nucleotides line up with TRBD2. Losses at the gene ends were 6 bases for V and 9 bases for J; bases not matched to a gene: 8. Germline CDR1 reads SGHDT; CDR2 reads YYEEEE. The CDR3 length is 15 residues. The chain's CDR3 is CASTSGTSGRIEQFF. The CDR3 DNA follows: TGTGCCAGCACCTCCGGGACTAGCGGGAGAATTGAGCAGTTCTTC.

The CDR3 DNA sequence: TGTGCCAGCAGCCGAGGGGACAGGGGAATTTCGCCCCAGCATTTT. This codes for CASSRGDRGISPQHF. The chain joins TRBV7-8 to TRBJ1-5; 10 bases line up with TRBD1. The germline gives CDR1 SGHVS, CDR2 FQNEAQ. This CDR3 has 15 amino acids. V was clipped by 5 bases and J by 9 bases; unmatched bases: 10.

As DNA, the CDR3 is TGTGCCAGCAGGAAACCAAGGGACGGGGACTATGGCTACACCTTC. Translating gives CASRKPRDGDYGYTF. The chain uses TRBV28 and TRBJ1-2; D may be TRBD1 (5 bases). The germline gives CDR1 MDHEN, CDR2 SYDVKM. The V end lost 6 bases, the J end lost 3 bases, and 17 bases lay between the germline ends. This CDR3 is 15 amino acids long.

This clone was counted at least ten times. The V and J genes are TRBV6-5 and TRBJ1-4; perhaps TRBD1 as D (5 bases). Germline CDR1 is MNHEY and CDR2 is SVGAGI. The CDR3 has 15 residues. Trimming removed 10 bases at V and 8 bases at J, with 23 bases between. CDR3 region: CATGAPDSPWEKLFF. The CDR3, as DNA: TGTGCCACCGGAGCCCCCGACAGCCCGTGGGAAAAACTGTTTTTT.

The chain links TRBV5-1 to TRBJ2-3; D gene unclear. The CDR3 is 15 residues long. The ends were cut back, 0 bases at V and 2 bases at J, with 10 bases in the middle. CDR1 is SGHRS and CDR2 is YFSETQ in the germline V gene. As DNA, the CDR3 is TGCGCCAGCAGCTTGGGGAACAGCCTCACAGATACGCAGTATTTT. It yields the protein CASSLGNSLTDTQYF.

The chain has TRBV2 and TRBJ2-7; possibly TRBD1 for D (5 bases). The germline gives CDR1 SNHLY, CDR2 FYNNEI. Trimming took off 6 bases at V and 0 bases at J, with 18 bases between the two ends. This CDR3 region has 16 residues. CDR3 protein: CASRTPYRFPSYEQYF. The CDR3 DNA follows: TGTGCCAGCAGAACCCCATACAGGTTTCCCTCCTACGAGCAGTACTTC. Supplemented by reference TRBV2 and TRBJ2-7, the full variable domain reads EPEVTQTPSHQVTQMGQEVILRCVPISNHLYFYWYRQILGQKVEFLVSFYNNEISEKSEIFDDQFSVERPDGSNFTLKIRSTKLEDSAMYFCASRTPYRFPSYEQYFGPGTRLTVT.

J is TRBJ2-3 and V is TRBV5-1, with D maybe TRBD1 (6 bases). The V gene's germline CDR1 is SGHRS and CDR2 YFSETQ. CDR3 length: 15 residues. The ends were cut back, 5 bases at V and 3 bases at J, with 16 bases in the middle. The CDR3 reads CASRWQDRGTDTQYF. The CDR3 DNA sequence: TGCGCCAGCAGGTGGCAGGACAGAGGGACAGATACGCAGTATTTT.

V and J are TRBV28 and TRBJ2-5; no reliable D call. Germline-derived CDR1 and CDR2 are MDHEN and SYDVKM. The CDR3 is 15 residues long. The V end was cut by 0 bases, the J end by 3 bases, with 11 bases between. In DNA, the CDR3 is TGTGCCAGCAGTTTATGGGGCAGGTCTGAAGAGACCCAGTACTTC. Translated: CASSLWGRSEETQYF. Looking up the rest from reference TRBV28 and TRBJ2-5 gives the full variable domain: DVKVTQSSRYLVKRTGEKVFLECVQDMDHENMFWYRQDPGLGLRLIYFSYDVKMKEKGDIPEGYSVSREKKERFSLILESASTNQTSMYLCASSLWGRSEETQYFGPGTRLLVL.

This clone was seen more than once but under ten times. This chain uses TRBV6-4 with TRBJ1-1; no clear D. Germline values: CDR1 MRHNA, CDR2 SNTAGT. CDR3 length: 13 amino acids. Trimming removed 4 bases from V and 3 bases from J, with 9 bases in between. The CDR3 DNA sequence: TGTGCCAGCAGTGCCCAGGCGGACACTGAAGCTTTCTTT. Translated: CASSAQADTEAFF.

The V call is TRBV28, the J call TRBJ2-7; maybe TRBD1 (5 bases). Germline CDR1 MDHEN, CDR2 SYDVKM. This CDR3 has 14 residues. V was cut by 5 bases and J by 2 bases, with 13 bases left in between. CDR3 amino acids: CASSHPQVTYEQYF. Written as DNA, the CDR3 is TGTGCCAGCAGTCACCCACAGGTAACCTACGAGCAGTACTTC.